This T cell receptor (beta chain) was recorded in a study of blood T cell repertoires in COVID-19. Study-wide background: Some COVID-19 samples were acute and others convalescent; all came from the United States, Italy and Spain. T cells, B-cell-depleted T cells, or PBMCs provided the cDNA or gDNA that served as material.

This CDR3 is 11 amino acids long. Authors' analysis steps: Amplifying reference gene primers gave estimates of nucleated cell counts. Profiled with immunoSEQ multiplex PCR; TCRdb holds only in-frame clones, not every one. That table is the source of V, J and clone size, and D and trimming were worked out from the DNA. The sample has under 300,000 clones, approximately 87% seen once. The chain uses TRBV21-1 and TRBJ2-3; TRBD2 is the table's D call and was not checked against the DNA. TRBV21-1 is flagged as a pseudogene. Sample: peripheral blood. This clonotype originated in a man aged 55 to 70 who had recovered from COVID-19. CDR3 residues: CASRRWDTQYF. CDR3 bases: TGTGCCAGCAGGAGGTGGGATACGCAGTATTTT.